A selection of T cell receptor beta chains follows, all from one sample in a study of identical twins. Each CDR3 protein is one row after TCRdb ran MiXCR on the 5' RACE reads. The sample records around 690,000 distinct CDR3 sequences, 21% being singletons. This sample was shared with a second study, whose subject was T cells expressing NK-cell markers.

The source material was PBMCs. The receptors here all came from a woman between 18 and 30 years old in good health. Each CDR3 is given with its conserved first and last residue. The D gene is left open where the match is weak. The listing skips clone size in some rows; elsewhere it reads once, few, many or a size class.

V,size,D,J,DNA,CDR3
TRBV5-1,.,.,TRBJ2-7,TGCGCCAGCAGCCACAATAGTAGGGCCACCTACGAGCAGTACTTC,CASSHNSRATYEQYF
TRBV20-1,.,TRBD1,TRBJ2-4,TGCAGTGCCATGGGACAGGCGTTGAACATTCAGTACTTC,CSAMGQALNIQYF
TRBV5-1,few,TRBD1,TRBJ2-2,TGCGCCAGCAGCCCGGAGACAGGGGGCCTCACCGGGGAGCTGTTTTTT,CASSPETGGLTGELFF
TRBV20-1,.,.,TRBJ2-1,TGCAGTGCCTGGGGCACGGAGAACGATGAGCAGTTCTTC,CSAWGTENDEQFF
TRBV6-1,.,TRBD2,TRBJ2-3,TGTGCCAGCAGTGACTTACTAGCGGACCGCACAGATACGCAGTATTTT,CASSDLLADRTDTQYF
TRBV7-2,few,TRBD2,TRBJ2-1,TGTGCCAGCAGCTTAACTGGCGGGAGGGCCTACAATGAGCAGTTCTTC,CASSLTGGRAYNEQFF
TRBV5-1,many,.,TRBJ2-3,TGCGCCAGCACGGAGGGGGGTTACACAGATACGCAGTATTTT,CASTEGGYTDTQYF
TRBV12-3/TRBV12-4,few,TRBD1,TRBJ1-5,TGTGCCAGCAGTTTAGCACGGACAGGGGTTCAGCCCCAGCATTTT,CASSLARTGVQPQHF
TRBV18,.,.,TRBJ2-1,TGTGCCAGCTCACCATCACAGGGTTTTCGTGAGCAGTTCTTC,CASSPSQGFREQFF
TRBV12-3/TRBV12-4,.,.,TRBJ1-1,TGTGCCAGCAGCCTCTCGATTGAAGCTTTCTTT,CASSLSIEAFF
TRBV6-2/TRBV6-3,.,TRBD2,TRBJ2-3,TGTGCCAGCAGCTCCCCCCTAGCGGGGGGCACGGCGCAGTATTTT,CASSSPLAGGTAQYF
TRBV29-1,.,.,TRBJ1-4,TGCAGCGTTGGAAGGGGAGCTAATGAAAAACTGTTTTTT,CSVGRGANEKLFF
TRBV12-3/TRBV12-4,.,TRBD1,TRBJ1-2,TGTGCCAGCAGCTTAACAGGGGGGCCGAGCTATGGCTACACCTTC,CASSLTGGPSYGYTF
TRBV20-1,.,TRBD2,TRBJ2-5,TGCAGTGCTAGCTTAGCGGGAAAAGAGACCCAGTACTTC,CSASLAGKETQYF
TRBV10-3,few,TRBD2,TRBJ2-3,TGTGCCATCAGTGATAAACGGGGGGGCCCCGGGTATTTT,CAISDKRGGPGYF
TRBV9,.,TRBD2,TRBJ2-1,TGTGCCAGCAGCGTTGATAGCGGGGATTACAATGAGCAGTTCTTC,CASSVDSGDYNEQFF
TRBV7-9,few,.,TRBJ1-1,TGTGCCAGCAGCCCGGGGGTTCGAGCTTTCTTT,CASSPGVRAFF
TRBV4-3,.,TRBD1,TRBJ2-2,TGCGCCAGCAGCCGTGGGACAGGGGGCGCGAAGAACACCGGGGAGCTGTTTTTT,CASSRGTGGAKNTGELFF
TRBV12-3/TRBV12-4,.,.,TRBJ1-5,TGTGCCAGCAGTTTTATTGGAAATCAGCCCCAGCATTTT,CASSFIGNQPQHF
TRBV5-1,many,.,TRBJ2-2,TGCGCCAGCAGCTTGGGGAACACCGGGGAGCTGTTTTTT,CASSLGNTGELFF
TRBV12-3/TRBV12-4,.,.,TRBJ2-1,TGTGCCAGCAGTTTTTCTGCTACCAAACGATGGTCCTACAATGAGCAGTTCTTC,CASSFSATKRWSYNEQFF
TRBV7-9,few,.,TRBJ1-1,TGTGCCAGCAGCTTCGGGGTGCAGGAAGCTTTCTTT,CASSFGVQEAFF
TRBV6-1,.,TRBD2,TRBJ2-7,TGTGCCAGCAGGGAGACTAGCGGTACCTACGAGCAGTACTTC,CASRETSGTYEQYF
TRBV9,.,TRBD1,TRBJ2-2,TGTGCCAGCAGCCCTCGGACAGGGGGAGGCACCGGGGAGCTGTTTTTT,CASSPRTGGGTGELFF
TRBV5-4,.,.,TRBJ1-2,TGTGCCAGCTTCGTTACAGGGAGCTTAAGGGGCTACACCTTC,CASFVTGSLRGYTF
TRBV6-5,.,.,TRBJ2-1,TGTGCCAGCAGTTATCTTGCGGCCTTGGGGGAGCAGTTCTTC,CASSYLAALGEQFF
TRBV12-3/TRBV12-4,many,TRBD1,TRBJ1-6,TGTGCCAGCAGGGAGAGGACAGGGTTTGGTTCACCCCTCCACTTT,CASRERTGFGSPLHF
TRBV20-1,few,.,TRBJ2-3,TGCAGTGCTCCTAAGCGAGGCACAGATACGCAGTATTTT,CSAPKRGTDTQYF
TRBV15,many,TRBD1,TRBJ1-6,TGTGCCACCAGCGGGACAGGGAATTCACCCCTCCACTTT,CATSGTGNSPLHF
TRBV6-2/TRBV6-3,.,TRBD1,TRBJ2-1,TGTGCCAGCCGGTTTGTAGGGGACAGAGTTTCGTATGAGCAGTTCTTC,CASRFVGDRVSYEQFF
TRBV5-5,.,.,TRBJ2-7,TGTGCCAGCAGCTTGGCACCGCTACGAGGGGAGCAGTACTTC,CASSLAPLRGEQYF
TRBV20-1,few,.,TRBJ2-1,TGCAGTGCTAGCGCGACCCTTATATACAATGAGCAGTTCTTC,CSASATLIYNEQFF
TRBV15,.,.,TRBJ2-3,TGTGCCACCAGCAGAGGGTCAGCCAGCACAGATACGCAGTATTTT,CATSRGSASTDTQYF
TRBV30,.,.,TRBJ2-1,TGTGCCTGGAGTGCGCCAAGACAGACAGTGGGCAATGAGCAGTTCTTC,CAWSAPRQTVGNEQFF
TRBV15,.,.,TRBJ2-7,TGTGCCACCAGCATTGGGGGCGGGTCGAGTGGAGAGCAGTACTTC,CATSIGGGSSGEQYF
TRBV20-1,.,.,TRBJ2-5,TGCAGTGCTAGAGGAGGGACCATGGAGTACTTC,CSARGGTMEYF
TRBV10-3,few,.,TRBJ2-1,TGTGCCATCGCGGGCACCGTAATAAACAATGAGCAGTTCTTC,CAIAGTVINNEQFF
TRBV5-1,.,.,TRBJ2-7,TGCGCCAGCAGCTTGGCGGGGGGCCGTAGCTCCTACGAGCAGTACTTC,CASSLAGGRSSYEQYF
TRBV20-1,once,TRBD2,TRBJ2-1,TGCAGTGCTAGCTACGATGGGGGGAGGGGTTACAATGAGCAGTTCTTC,CSASYDGGRGYNEQFF
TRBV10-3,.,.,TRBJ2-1,TGTGCCATCAGCTCCGGGACCCTGAGCAGGTTCTTC,CAISSGTLSRFF
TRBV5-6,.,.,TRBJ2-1,TGTGCCAGCAGCTTGGGTCGCGGGATTGAGCAGTTCTTC,CASSLGRGIEQFF
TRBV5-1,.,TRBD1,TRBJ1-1,TGCGCCAGCAGATCCGGGACAGGGGCTGCTGAAGCTTTCTTT,CASRSGTGAAEAFF
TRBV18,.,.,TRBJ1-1,TGTGCCAGCTCACTGCCCGGGACAGCTTTCTTT,CASSLPGTAFF
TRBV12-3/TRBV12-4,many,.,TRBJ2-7,TGTGCCAGCAGTCCCCGACAGGCCTCCGAGCAGTACTTC,CASSPRQASEQYF
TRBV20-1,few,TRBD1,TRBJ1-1,TGCAGTGCCAGAGACGGGACAGTGAACACTGAAGCTTTCTTT,CSARDGTVNTEAFF
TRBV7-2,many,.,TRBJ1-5,TGTGCCAGCAGCTTAATTCGGGCAGGGAAAGAGCCCCAGCATTTT,CASSLIRAGKEPQHF
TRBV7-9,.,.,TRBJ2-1,TGTGCCAGCAGCTTGGCGGACATCTTC,CASSLADIF
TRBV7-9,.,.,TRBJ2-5,TGTGCCAGCAGCGTAAGGCCGGAGGAGACCCAGTACTTC,CASSVRPEETQYF
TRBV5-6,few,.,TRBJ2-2,TGTGCCAGCAGCCTGCGCCGTCGGGACACCGGGGAGCTGTTTTTT,CASSLRRRDTGELFF
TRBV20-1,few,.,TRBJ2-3,TGCAGTGCCCCGAACTCCCTCTATGATATCACAGATACGCAGTATTTT,CSAPNSLYDITDTQYF
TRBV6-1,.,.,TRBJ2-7,TGTGCCAGCAACTCGGGACGGATTCTCTACTACGAGCAGTACTTC,CASNSGRILYYEQYF
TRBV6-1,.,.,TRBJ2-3,TGTGCCAGCAGTACCGGGACATCAAGCACAGATACGCAGTATTTT,CASSTGTSSTDTQYF
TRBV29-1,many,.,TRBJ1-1,TGCAGCGCCCGGCCCTTGAACACTGAAGCTTTCTTT,CSARPLNTEAFF
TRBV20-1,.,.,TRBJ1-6,TGCAGTGCTAGCCAGGAGACCGGGAGAAGATCACCCCTCCACTTT,CSASQETGRRSPLHF
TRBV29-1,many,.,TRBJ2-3,TGCAGCGCCCGGGGAGCGGTGGGAGATACGCAGTATTTT,CSARGAVGDTQYF